A selection of T cell receptor beta chains follows, all from one sample in a study of T-cell reconstitution after alpha-beta-depleted transplantation in children. TCRdb redid the calling of the PCR reads with MiXCR, one entry per CDR3 protein. The table shows about 400,000 distinct CDR3 sequences, with around 20% occurring only once. Specimen: PBMCs from the stem cell graft donor, collected from the stem cell graft. Receptor source: a human donor who donated a stem cell graft to a child with acute myeloid leukemia. Both conserved end residues are part of each CDR3. A D gene is named only where the DNA matches it firmly. Clone size is not always given. Where it is, it says once, few, many or a class for expanded clones.

>.|TRBV7-2|TRBJ2-3|.
TGTGCCAGCAGCCCAGCGGGAGATACGCAGTATTTT
CASSPAGDTQYF
>.|TRBV20-1|TRBJ1-1|few
TGCAGTGCTAGAGGCCTACAGGGGAACACTGAAGCTTTCTTT
CSARGLQGNTEAFF
>TRBD2|TRBV7-3|TRBJ2-1|few
TGTGCCAGCAGCTCGTGGGCTAGCGGGAGATATGAGCAGTTCTTC
CASSSWASGRYEQFF
>.|TRBV12-3/TRBV12-4|TRBJ2-3|.
TGTGCCAGCAGCCCTACAGGGACCACAGATACGCAGTATTTT
CASSPTGTTDTQYF
>TRBD1|TRBV28|TRBJ2-7|.
TGTGCCAGCAGTGTACAGGGGGCAAGCTCCTACGAGCAGTACTTC
CASSVQGASSYEQYF
>.|TRBV3-1|TRBJ1-6|.
TGTGCCAGCAGCCACGACGCAATCGGGGTTTCACCCCTCCACTTT
CASSHDAIGVSPLHF
>.|TRBV14|TRBJ2-4|few
TGTGCCAGCACTCTATCCGGCAGTGGAAACATTCAGTACTTC
CASTLSGSGNIQYF
>TRBD2|TRBV20-1|TRBJ2-1|many
TGCAGTGCCCCCGGGGAGGGTTACAATGAGCAGTTCTTC
CSAPGEGYNEQFF
>.|TRBV5-1|TRBJ2-1|.
TGCGCCAGCAGCTTTGCGGCCAGCTCCTACAATGAGCAGTTCTTC
CASSFAASSYNEQFF
>TRBD1|TRBV28|TRBJ2-1|few
TGTGCCAGCAGTTCGCAACTCCCAGGGGGCAGGAACAATGAGCAGTTCTTC
CASSSQLPGGRNNEQFF
>.|TRBV20-1|TRBJ1-2|many
TGCAGTCGGACGGACTCCTCTAACTATGGCTACACCTTC
CSRTDSSNYGYTF
>.|TRBV12-3/TRBV12-4|TRBJ2-1|.
TGTGCCAGCAGCGCGCCTAAGGGTGAGGGGTACAATGAGCAGTTCTTC
CASSAPKGEGYNEQFF
>.|TRBV5-1|TRBJ2-2|few
TGCGCCAGCAGCTTGAACGCTGACAACACCGGGGAGCTGTTTTTT
CASSLNADNTGELFF
>.|TRBV11-3|TRBJ2-7|.
TGTGCCAGCAGCTTAGGTCGGGTAAGCTACGAGCAGTACTTC
CASSLGRVSYEQYF
>TRBD1|TRBV29-1|TRBJ1-2|.
TGCAGCGTCGTGGACAGGGCTGGAGGCTACACCTTC
CSVVDRAGGYTF
>.|TRBV11-2|TRBJ2-7|.
TGTGCCAGCAGCTTAGATCTCTGGACCTACGAGCAGTACTTC
CASSLDLWTYEQYF
>.|TRBV25-1|TRBJ2-5|many
TGTGCCAGCAGACCCGGGACGGTCGGGGAGACCCAGTACTTC
CASRPGTVGETQYF
>TRBD1|TRBV12-3/TRBV12-4|TRBJ1-5|.
TGTGCCAGCAGCCTACAGGGGGCCCGGCAGCCCCAGCATTTT
CASSLQGARQPQHF
>TRBD1|TRBV2|TRBJ2-7|.
TGTGCCAGCAGTCCGGACAGGGGGGTCCGCTCCTACGAGCAGTACTTC
CASSPDRGVRSYEQYF
>.|TRBV6-6|TRBJ1-1|few
TGTGCCAGCAGTTACCCAGGGAACACTGAAGCTTTCTTT
CASSYPGNTEAFF
>.|TRBV20-1|TRBJ2-7|many
TGCAGTGTACCGGGACTCACCTACGAGCAGTACTTC
CSVPGLTYEQYF
>.|TRBV5-1|TRBJ1-2|few
TGCGCCAGCAGCTTGGAGGGCCAGGATTATGGCTACACCTTC
CASSLEGQDYGYTF
>.|TRBV29-1|TRBJ2-2|.
TGCAGCGTTGAAGTTTCAGGAGATATGAACACCGGGGAGCTGTTTTTT
CSVEVSGDMNTGELFF
>TRBD2|TRBV12-3/TRBV12-4|TRBJ2-7|.
TGTGCCAGCAGTCTAAAGGCGGGAGGCGGGGAGCAGTACTTC
CASSLKAGGGEQYF
>TRBD2|TRBV20-1|TRBJ2-7|many
TGCAGTGTCAAAACTCCATTTAGCGGGAGGACCTACGAGCAGTACTTC
CSVKTPFSGRTYEQYF
>TRBD2|TRBV20-1|TRBJ2-1|many
TGCAGTGCTAGGCCGGGACTAGCGGGCTCCTACAATGAGCAGTTCTTC
CSARPGLAGSYNEQFF
>.|TRBV12-3/TRBV12-4|TRBJ2-3|.
TGTGCCAGCAGTCGACCCAACAGGGCCCGGACAGATACGCAGTATTTT
CASSRPNRARTDTQYF
>TRBD1|TRBV24-1|TRBJ2-1|.
TGTGCCACCAGTGATTTCACCAGGGGGAAGGGGAATGAGCAGTTCTTC
CATSDFTRGKGNEQFF
>TRBD1|TRBV20-1|TRBJ2-6|few
TGCAGTTTGTACAGGGGAGAAACTGGGGCCAACGTCCTGACTTTC
CSLYRGETGANVLTF
>.|TRBV5-1|TRBJ2-2|once
TGCGCCAGCAGCCCACAGGATCCAGGCACCGGGGAGCTGTTTTTT
CASSPQDPGTGELFF
>.|TRBV6-5|TRBJ2-1|many
TGTGCCAGCAGTTACAACGGAAACAATGAGCAGTTCTTC
CASSYNGNNEQFF
>TRBD1|TRBV24-1|TRBJ2-1|few
TGTGCCACCAGTGATGTGGACAGGGATAGGTTCTTC
CATSDVDRDRFF
>.|TRBV12-3/TRBV12-4|TRBJ2-3|.
TGTGCCAGCAGTTTTCCCCCATTGAGGGCTAGCACAGATACGCAGTATTTT
CASSFPPLRASTDTQYF
>.|TRBV5-6|TRBJ2-7|few
TGTGCCAGCAGCCCGACGGGGCTTTCCCACGAGCAGTACTTC
CASSPTGLSHEQYF
>.|TRBV2|TRBJ1-5|.
TGTGCCAGCAGTGACCGCGGGGGAACTAATCAGCCCCAGCATTTT
CASSDRGGTNQPQHF
>TRBD1|TRBV6-2/TRBV6-3|TRBJ2-1|.
TGTGCCAGCAGGGAGAGACAGGGGGAGTTCTTC
CASRERQGEFF
>.|TRBV20-1|TRBJ2-1|few
TGCAGTGCTAGGCCCAAACCGCGGGGTAGGACCTACAATGAGCAGTTCTTC
CSARPKPRGRTYNEQFF
>.|TRBV12-3/TRBV12-4|TRBJ1-4|few
TGTGCCAGCAGTTTATTTGGGGGGGCGAATGAAAAACTGTTTTTT
CASSLFGGANEKLFF
>.|TRBV29-1|TRBJ1-4|many
TGCAGCGCAGGGGCAGGCCGTGAAAAACTGTTTTTT
CSAGAGREKLFF
>.|TRBV5-5|TRBJ1-1|.
TGTGCCAGCAGCTGGGCAGGGGATGGAACTGAAGCTTTCTTT
CASSWAGDGTEAFF
>TRBD2|TRBV20-1|TRBJ2-2|.
TGCAGTGCTATGCCTAGCGGGCAGAGACGTGTCGGGGAGCTGTTTTTT
CSAMPSGQRRVGELFF
>.|TRBV4-2|TRBJ2-2|.
TGTGCCAGCAGCCAAGGCGTGGATTTGAGCACCGGGGAGCTGTTTTTT
CASSQGVDLSTGELFF
>.|TRBV10-3|TRBJ1-4|.
TGTGCCATCAGTGAGTCTGGAGACAGAGGTGAAAAACTGTTTTTT
CAISESGDRGEKLFF
>TRBD1|TRBV7-9|TRBJ1-1|.
TGTGCCAGCAGCTCGGGACAGGACGGCCGCTTAGCTTTCTTT
CASSSGQDGRLAFF
>.|TRBV20-1|TRBJ2-1|many
TGCAGTGCTAGAGATCCGCCAAGTGAGCAGTTCTTC
CSARDPPSEQFF
>.|TRBV28|TRBJ1-5|few
TGTGCCAGCAGGGCCGGTTTTTTTAGCAATCAGCCCCAGCATTTT
CASRAGFFSNQPQHF
>.|TRBV4-1|TRBJ1-1|.
TGCGCCAGCAGCCAATATGCGGGGCATACTGAAGCTTTCTTT
CASSQYAGHTEAFF
>.|TRBV29-1|TRBJ2-1|.
TGCAGCGTTGTGGGGGTGGGGCTCCAGTTCTTC
CSVVGVGLQFF
>TRBD2|TRBV20-1|TRBJ2-4|.
TGCAGTGCCATAGGTAGCGGGAACGTCAAAAACATTCAGTACTTC
CSAIGSGNVKNIQYF
>.|TRBV21-1|TRBJ2-7|few
TGCGATCTGGGACAGAGAGACTCCTACGAGCAGTACTTC
CDLGQRDSYEQYF
>TRBD1|TRBV5-1|TRBJ2-6|.
TGCGCCAGCACGTACGGACAGGGGGCTTCTGGGGCCAACGTCCTGACTTTC
CASTYGQGASGANVLTF
>.|TRBV6-2/TRBV6-3|TRBJ2-7|many
TGTGCCAGCAGTTTTGACATCCTCTACGAGCAGTACTTC
CASSFDILYEQYF